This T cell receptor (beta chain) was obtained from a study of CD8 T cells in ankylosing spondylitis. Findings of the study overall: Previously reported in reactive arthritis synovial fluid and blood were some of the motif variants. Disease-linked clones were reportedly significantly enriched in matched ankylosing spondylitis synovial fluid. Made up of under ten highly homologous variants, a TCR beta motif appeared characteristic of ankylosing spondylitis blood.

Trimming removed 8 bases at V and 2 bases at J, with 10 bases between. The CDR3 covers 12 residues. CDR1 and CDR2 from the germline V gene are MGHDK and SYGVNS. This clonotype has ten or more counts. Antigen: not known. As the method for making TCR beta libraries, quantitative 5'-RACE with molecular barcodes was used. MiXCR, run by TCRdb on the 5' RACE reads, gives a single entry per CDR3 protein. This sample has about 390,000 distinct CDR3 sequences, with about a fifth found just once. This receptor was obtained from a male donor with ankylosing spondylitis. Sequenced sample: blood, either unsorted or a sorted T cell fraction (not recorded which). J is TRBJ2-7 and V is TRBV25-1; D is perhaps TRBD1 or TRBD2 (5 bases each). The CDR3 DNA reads TGTGCCAGCTGGGACCCACCCTACGAGCAGTACTTC. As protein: CASWDPPYEQYF.